The rows below give T cell receptor beta chains drawn from one sample of a study of Ad26.COV2.S vaccination and SARS-CoV-2 variants. Repertoires were generated with immunoSEQ multiplex PCR, while TCRdb's copy carries only in-frame clones and drops some. The table has approximately 480,000 clones, around 88% seen once. Sequencing was performed on peripheral blood, taken in a trial of Ad26.COV2.S vaccine versus placebo. The receptors derive from a person aged 18 to 65 who received the Ad26.COV2.S COVID-19 vaccine or a placebo. Both conserved end residues are part of each CDR3. Fields, in order: D gene, J gene, clone size, V gene, CDR3 DNA, CDR3 protein. The D gene is left open where the match is weak. Some rows have no size entry. The others give once, few or many, or a class for an expanded clone.

d_gene: NA
j_gene: TRBJ1-5
abundance: NA
v_gene: TRBV6-5
CDR3nt: TGTGCCAGCAGCTTGGAATTGGATCAGCCCCAGCATTTT
CDR3aa: CASSLELDQPQHF

d_gene: NA
j_gene: TRBJ2-7
abundance: NA
v_gene: TRBV30
CDR3nt: TGTGCCTGGAGACCCCCCGGTGGGGCCCTGACCCTGAAGGGGCAGTACTTC
CDR3aa: CAWRPPGGALTLKGQYF

d_gene: NA
j_gene: TRBJ2-1
abundance: NA
v_gene: TRBV11-3
CDR3nt: TGTGCCAGCAGCTCGGGGGGACAGAGCTCCTACAATGAGCAGTTCTTC
CDR3aa: CASSSGGQSSYNEQFF

d_gene: NA
j_gene: TRBJ2-1
abundance: NA
v_gene: TRBV6-1
CDR3nt: TGTGCCAGCCGTCCCAGCTCTTACAATGAGCAGTTCTTC
CDR3aa: CASRPSSYNEQFF

d_gene: NA
j_gene: TRBJ2-1
abundance: NA
v_gene: TRBV24-1
CDR3nt: TGTGCCACCAGTGGCCGGCGCTGGAATGAGCAGTTCTTC
CDR3aa: CATSGRRWNEQFF

d_gene: NA
j_gene: TRBJ2-1
abundance: NA
v_gene: TRBV14
CDR3nt: TGTGCCAGCAGCCACAGAAATGAGCAGTTCTTC
CDR3aa: CASSHRNEQFF

d_gene: NA
j_gene: TRBJ2-7
abundance: NA
v_gene: TRBV23-1
CDR3nt: TGCGCCAGTCTGGGGCATACCCACGGCTCCTACGAGCAGTACTTC
CDR3aa: CASLGHTHGSYEQYF

d_gene: NA
j_gene: TRBJ1-1
abundance: NA
v_gene: TRBV5-5
CDR3nt: TGTGCCAGCAGCCCCATGGGGAACACTGAAGCTTTCTTT
CDR3aa: CASSPMGNTEAFF

d_gene: TRBD2
j_gene: TRBJ2-1
abundance: NA
v_gene: TRBV6-5
CDR3nt: TGTGCCAGCACCTGGAGCGGGAGGCAATTTGGTGAGCAGTTCTTC
CDR3aa: CASTWSGRQFGEQFF

d_gene: TRBD2
j_gene: TRBJ2-2
abundance: NA
v_gene: TRBV3-1/TRBV3-2
CDR3nt: TGTGCCAGCAGCCAATCCTGGACTAGGCTCACCGGGGAGCTGTTTTTT
CDR3aa: CASSQSWTRLTGELFF

d_gene: TRBD1
j_gene: TRBJ1-2
abundance: NA
v_gene: TRBV18
CDR3nt: TGTGCCAGCTCACCCCAACAGGGGGCAGGTGAAGGCTACACCTTC
CDR3aa: CASSPQQGAGEGYTF

d_gene: NA
j_gene: TRBJ2-1
abundance: NA
v_gene: TRBV4-3
CDR3nt: TGCGCCAGCAGCCAAGCCGCCGGGACTCGCCCCTACAATGAGCAGTTCTTC
CDR3aa: CASSQAAGTRPYNEQFF

d_gene: NA
j_gene: TRBJ2-1
abundance: NA
v_gene: TRBV5-8
CDR3nt: TGTGCCAGCAGCGAGGGATCGTCGGGGGACAATGAGCAGTTCTTC
CDR3aa: CASSEGSSGDNEQFF

d_gene: NA
j_gene: TRBJ2-3
abundance: NA
v_gene: TRBV11-3
CDR3nt: TGTGCCAGCAGCTTAGAGTGGGGTAATACGCAGTATTTT
CDR3aa: CASSLEWGNTQYF

d_gene: TRBD1
j_gene: TRBJ2-5
abundance: NA
v_gene: TRBV6-5
CDR3nt: TGTGCCAGCACTGGCGGGACAGGGTACCAAGAGACCCAGTACTTC
CDR3aa: CASTGGTGYQETQYF

d_gene: TRBD1
j_gene: TRBJ1-5
abundance: NA
v_gene: TRBV5-6
CDR3nt: TGTGCCAGCAGCTCGACAGGGGCGATCAATCAGCCCCAGCATTTT
CDR3aa: CASSSTGAINQPQHF

d_gene: NA
j_gene: TRBJ1-5
abundance: NA
v_gene: TRBV28
CDR3nt: TGTGCCAGCTTGTCAGGGAGCAATCAGCCCCAGCATTTT
CDR3aa: CASLSGSNQPQHF

d_gene: NA
j_gene: TRBJ2-1
abundance: NA
v_gene: TRBV7-9
CDR3nt: TGTGCCAGCAGCTCAAGGCGCGGGATCGATGAGCAGTTCTTC
CDR3aa: CASSSRRGIDEQFF

d_gene: TRBD1
j_gene: TRBJ1-6
abundance: NA
v_gene: TRBV30
CDR3nt: TGTGCCTGGAGCGCCGACAGGGGAACGGCCTATAATTCACCCCTCCACTTT
CDR3aa: CAWSADRGTAYNSPLHF

d_gene: NA
j_gene: TRBJ1-4
abundance: NA
v_gene: TRBV30
CDR3nt: TGTGCCTGGAGAGGACTAACTAATGAAAAACTGTTTTTT
CDR3aa: CAWRGLTNEKLFF

d_gene: NA
j_gene: TRBJ2-3
abundance: NA
v_gene: TRBV5-6
CDR3nt: TGTGCCAGCAGCTTTTTGATCGGGGCTGTTACGCAGTATTTT
CDR3aa: CASSFLIGAVTQYF

d_gene: NA
j_gene: TRBJ2-5
abundance: NA
v_gene: TRBV9
CDR3nt: TGTGCCAGCAGCGTAAAATCGGCAGGGATAGAGACCCAGTACTTC
CDR3aa: CASSVKSAGIETQYF

d_gene: NA
j_gene: TRBJ2-7
abundance: NA
v_gene: TRBV6-5
CDR3nt: TGTGCCAGCACCTCAGGGCGGCAATCCTACGAGCAGTACTTC
CDR3aa: CASTSGRQSYEQYF

d_gene: NA
j_gene: TRBJ1-5
abundance: NA
v_gene: TRBV28
CDR3nt: TGTGCCAGCAGTTTATATGGGGATAGCAATCAGCCCCAGCATTTT
CDR3aa: CASSLYGDSNQPQHF

d_gene: NA
j_gene: TRBJ1-4
abundance: NA
v_gene: TRBV24-1
CDR3nt: TGTGCCACCCGCAAACGAGGCGGTTTT
CDR3aa: CATRKRGGF

d_gene: TRBD1
j_gene: TRBJ1-1
abundance: once
v_gene: TRBV6-5
CDR3nt: TGTGCCAGCAGTTCCCCCGGGACAGGGAACACTGAAGCTTTCTTT
CDR3aa: CASSSPGTGNTEAFF

d_gene: NA
j_gene: TRBJ1-3
abundance: NA
v_gene: TRBV30
CDR3nt: TGTGCCTGGAGTGTACTAAGGGCTGGAAACACCATATATTTT
CDR3aa: CAWSVLRAGNTIYF

d_gene: NA
j_gene: TRBJ1-4
abundance: NA
v_gene: TRBV7-3
CDR3nt: TGTGCCAGCAGCCCTACAGGGTCAACTAATGAAAAACTGTTTTTT
CDR3aa: CASSPTGSTNEKLFF

d_gene: TRBD2
j_gene: TRBJ2-2
abundance: NA
v_gene: TRBV11-2
CDR3nt: TGTGCCAGCAGCTTAGGGACTAGCGGTCTCGGGGAGCTGTTTTTT
CDR3aa: CASSLGTSGLGELFF

d_gene: TRBD1
j_gene: TRBJ1-5
abundance: NA
v_gene: TRBV19
CDR3nt: TGTGCCAGTAGTATCCATCGACAGGGGAGAGAGCAGCCCCAGCATTTT
CDR3aa: CASSIHRQGREQPQHF

d_gene: TRBD2
j_gene: TRBJ2-1
abundance: NA
v_gene: TRBV4-3
CDR3nt: TGCGCCAGCAGCCAAGATACGGCTAGCGGGAGGAATGAGCAGTTCTTC
CDR3aa: CASSQDTASGRNEQFF

d_gene: NA
j_gene: TRBJ2-3
abundance: once
v_gene: TRBV15
CDR3nt: TGTGCCACCAGCAGAGGAGTTCCCCCAGATACGCAGTATTTT
CDR3aa: CATSRGVPPDTQYF

d_gene: NA
j_gene: TRBJ2-6
abundance: NA
v_gene: TRBV6-2/TRBV6-3
CDR3nt: TGTGCCAGCAGTACACCGAGACACCTCTCTGGGGCCAACGTCCTGACTTTC
CDR3aa: CASSTPRHLSGANVLTF

d_gene: NA
j_gene: TRBJ1-1
abundance: NA
v_gene: TRBV5-5
CDR3nt: TGTGCCAGCAGCTTGTCCGTAATGAACACTGAAGCTTTCTTT
CDR3aa: CASSLSVMNTEAFF

d_gene: TRBD2
j_gene: TRBJ2-7
abundance: NA
v_gene: TRBV27
CDR3nt: TGTGCCAGCAGTTCAAGACTAGCTTCGGGCGAGCAGTACTTC
CDR3aa: CASSSRLASGEQYF

d_gene: NA
j_gene: TRBJ2-7
abundance: NA
v_gene: TRBV10-3
CDR3nt: TGTGCCATCTCTCCGGTAGAGGCCTCCTACGAGCAGTACTTC
CDR3aa: CAISPVEASYEQYF

d_gene: TRBD2
j_gene: TRBJ2-1
abundance: NA
v_gene: TRBV9
CDR3nt: TGTGCCAGCAGCTCTCGGGGGGGATGGCCGTACAATGAGCAGTTCTTC
CDR3aa: CASSSRGGWPYNEQFF

d_gene: NA
j_gene: TRBJ2-1
abundance: NA
v_gene: TRBV28
CDR3nt: TGTGCCAGCACCCTTGGAGGAGTCGGATACGGTGAGCAGTTCTTC
CDR3aa: CASTLGGVGYGEQFF

d_gene: NA
j_gene: TRBJ1-5
abundance: NA
v_gene: TRBV28
CDR3nt: TGTGCCAGCAACTCCCCAGATTTCAATCAGCCCCAGCATTTT
CDR3aa: CASNSPDFNQPQHF

d_gene: TRBD2
j_gene: TRBJ2-5
abundance: NA
v_gene: TRBV5-1
CDR3nt: TGCGCCAGCACCGGGACTAGCGGGAGGGCCCACCAAGAGACCCAGTACTTC
CDR3aa: CASTGTSGRAHQETQYF

d_gene: TRBD1
j_gene: TRBJ1-6
abundance: NA
v_gene: TRBV6-5
CDR3nt: TGTGCCAGCAGTCCGACAGGGAGGAGTTCACCCCTCCACTTT
CDR3aa: CASSPTGRSSPLHF

d_gene: NA
j_gene: TRBJ2-1
abundance: NA
v_gene: TRBV2
CDR3nt: TGTGCCAGCAGTGAAGCTCCCCCAGGGGATGAGCAGTTCTTC
CDR3aa: CASSEAPPGDEQFF

d_gene: NA
j_gene: TRBJ2-3
abundance: once
v_gene: TRBV7-8
CDR3nt: TGTGCCAGCAGCTTACCCCAGGGATCAGATACGCAGTATTTT
CDR3aa: CASSLPQGSDTQYF

d_gene: NA
j_gene: TRBJ1-5
abundance: once
v_gene: TRBV6-2/TRBV6-3
CDR3nt: TGTGCCAGCAGTTGGGATCGTAGCAATCAGCCCCAGCATTTT
CDR3aa: CASSWDRSNQPQHF

d_gene: NA
j_gene: TRBJ2-7
abundance: NA
v_gene: TRBV7-2
CDR3nt: TGTGCCAGCAGCGCAAACCCCGCCTACGAGCAGTACTTC
CDR3aa: CASSANPAYEQYF

d_gene: TRBD1
j_gene: TRBJ1-5
abundance: NA
v_gene: TRBV7-2
CDR3nt: TGTGCCAGCAGCTTAGGAAACAGGGGCGATCAGCCCCAGCATTTT
CDR3aa: CASSLGNRGDQPQHF

d_gene: NA
j_gene: TRBJ1-2
abundance: NA
v_gene: TRBV27
CDR3nt: TGTGCCAGCAGTTTTGGGTGGGGCTATGGCTACACCTTC
CDR3aa: CASSFGWGYGYTF

d_gene: TRBD1
j_gene: TRBJ2-2
abundance: few
v_gene: TRBV7-2
CDR3nt: TGTGCCAGCAGCTTTAGTACAGGGGGTTCCGGGGAGCTGTTTTTT
CDR3aa: CASSFSTGGSGELFF

d_gene: NA
j_gene: TRBJ2-1
abundance: once
v_gene: TRBV4-2
CDR3nt: TGTGCCAGCAGCCAAGTGCTCTACAATGAGCAGTTCTTC
CDR3aa: CASSQVLYNEQFF

d_gene: NA
j_gene: TRBJ2-4
abundance: NA
v_gene: TRBV30
CDR3nt: TGTGCCTGGATTTCTAGGGGAGCCAAAAACATTCAGTACTTC
CDR3aa: CAWISRGAKNIQYF

d_gene: NA
j_gene: TRBJ1-1
abundance: NA
v_gene: TRBV19
CDR3nt: TGTGCCAGTAAGGCAGGCGGAGTGGGGAACACTGAAGCTTTCTTT
CDR3aa: CASKAGGVGNTEAFF

d_gene: NA
j_gene: TRBJ1-1
abundance: NA
v_gene: TRBV9
CDR3nt: TGTGCCAGCAGCGCTGGTGGGGGGCGTGGGACTGAAGCTTTCTTT
CDR3aa: CASSAGGGRGTEAFF

d_gene: NA
j_gene: TRBJ2-2
abundance: NA
v_gene: TRBV5-4
CDR3nt: TGTGCCAGCGGGGGGAGTGGGACCGGGGAGCTGTTTTTT
CDR3aa: CASGGSGTGELFF

d_gene: NA
j_gene: TRBJ2-1
abundance: NA
v_gene: TRBV14
CDR3nt: TGTGCCAGCAGCCAAGACGGGAATGAGCAGTTCTTC
CDR3aa: CASSQDGNEQFF

d_gene: TRBD2
j_gene: TRBJ2-1
abundance: NA
v_gene: TRBV6-2/TRBV6-3
CDR3nt: TGTGCCAGCAGCCAACGTAGGACTAGACCGCTTTGGGAGCAGTTCTTC
CDR3aa: CASSQRRTRPLWEQFF

d_gene: NA
j_gene: TRBJ2-5
abundance: NA
v_gene: TRBV18
CDR3nt: TGTGCCAGCTCACGAAAAGAGACCCAGTACTTC
CDR3aa: CASSRKETQYF

d_gene: NA
j_gene: TRBJ2-5
abundance: NA
v_gene: TRBV25-1
CDR3nt: TGTGCCAGCAGTGAACGACAGGTGGCAGAGACCCAGTACTTC
CDR3aa: CASSERQVAETQYF

d_gene: NA
j_gene: TRBJ2-3
abundance: NA
v_gene: TRBV29-1
CDR3nt: TGCAGCGTTGGATCCACAGATACGCAGTATTTT
CDR3aa: CSVGSTDTQYF

d_gene: TRBD2
j_gene: TRBJ2-2
abundance: NA
v_gene: TRBV9
CDR3nt: TGTGCCAGCAGCGTACCCGGGACTAGCGGGAGACGGGAGCTGTTTTTT
CDR3aa: CASSVPGTSGRRELFF